The 20 T cell receptor beta chains presented below share a single source sample, sequenced in a study of control samples from healthy donors and cancer patients. Only in-frame clones appear in the TCRdb table, and some are missing; sequencing was by immunoSEQ multiplex PCR. There are about 69,000 clones in the sample; 75% to 90% occur only once, and 2.9% lies in the top ten. The sequencing input was PBMCs. Source of these receptors: a woman in her 50s with lung cancer.

This chain links TRBV2 with TRBJ2-3; D is perhaps TRBD2 (6 bases). The CDR3 is 14 amino acids. V was trimmed by 6 bases and J by 1 base, leaving 11 bases between them. CDR1 and CDR2 from the germline V gene are SNHLY and FYNNEI. CDR3 sequence reads: CASRLGGGTDTQYF. The CDR3 coding sequence is TGTGCCAGCAGGTTGGGCGGGGGCACAGATACGCAGTATTTT.

The rearrangement uses TRBV24-1 and TRBJ2-1; tentatively, D is TRBD1 (6 bases). The germline CDR1 and CDR2 sequences are KGHDR and SFDVKD. The CDR3 spans 12 residues. The V end was cut by 12 bases, the J end by 8 bases, with 16 bases between. The CDR3 reads CAAPDRSDEQFF. CDR3 DNA: TGTGCCGCTCCCGACAGGTCCGATGAGCAGTTCTTC.

This clone is categorized as medium-sized. The chain links TRBV27 to TRBJ2-2, with TRBD1 identical over 8 bases. In germline, CDR1 is MNHEY, CDR2 SMNVEV (reference sequence). This CDR3 has 14 amino acids. The ends lost 5 bases at V and 3 bases at J; junction bases unmatched: 2. The CDR3, as DNA: TGTGCCAGCAGTGAGACAGGGGACACCGGGGAGCTGTTTTTT. Its translation: CASSETGDTGELFF.

The CDR3 protein is CASSYRDRGFNEQYF. The CDR3 DNA sequence: TGTGCCAGCAGTTACCGGGACAGGGGGTTCAACGAGCAGTACTTC. The V and J genes are TRBV27 and TRBJ2-7, with 11 bases matching TRBD1. The trim removed 4 bases at V and 5 bases at J, leaving 7 bases unmatched. Looked up from germline, CDR1 is MNHEY and CDR2 is SMNVEV (reference sequence). The CDR3 length is 15 residues.

The rearrangement links TRBV5-1 to TRBJ2-3; 9 bases align to TRBD1. The CDR3 contains 15 residues. CDR1 and CDR2 from the germline V gene are SGHRS and YFSETQ. J gave up 0 bases and V 4 bases, and 3 bases lay outside the gene matches. The DNA of the CDR3 is TGCGCCAGCAGCGTAGGACAGGGGAGCACAGATACGCAGTATTTT. It yields the protein CASSVGQGSTDTQYF.

The chain has TRBV28 and TRBJ2-7, with D unclear. Trimming shortened V by 4 bases and J by 5 bases, and 9 bases separated the two germline ends. This CDR3 comprises 12 residues. Germline loops: CDR1 MDHEN, CDR2 SYDVKM. CDR3 in amino acids: CASSYPRDEQYF. Written as DNA, the CDR3 is TGTGCCAGCAGTTACCCTCGGGACGAGCAGTACTTC.

The J gene is TRBJ1-2, the V gene TRBV6-2 or TRBV6-3; tentatively, D is TRBD1 (5 bases). CDR3 length: 13 amino acids. V was pared by 4 bases and J by 6 bases, with 12 bases between. Germline assignment: CDR1 MNHEY and CDR2 SVGEGT. The chain's CDR3 is CASSSPQGNGYTF. CDR3 sequence (DNA): TGTGCCAGCAGTTCCCCGCAGGGAAATGGCTACACCTTC.

This chain connects TRBV3-1 (or the pseudogene TRBV3-2) to TRBJ2-7, with TRBD2 identical over 7 bases. The CDR3 has 15 amino acids. Germline CDR1 LGHDT, CDR2 YNNKEL (reference sequence). Germline trimming cut 4 bases from V and 5 bases from J; bases unmatched to any gene: 11. CDR3 sequence (DNA): TGTGCCAGCAGCCCCCACAGGACTAGTACACACGAGCAGTACTTC. As protein: CASSPHRTSTHEQYF.

The rearrangement uses TRBV5-6 and TRBJ2-1; 7 bases match TRBD1. Germline CDR1 reads SGHDT; CDR2 reads YYEEEE. The CDR3 has 15 residues. With 1 base clipped from V and 2 bases from J, the junction kept 3 bases outside the gene matches. In nucleotides, the CDR3 is TGTGCCAGCAGCTTGAACAGGGGCGCCTACAATGAGCAGTTCTTC. It yields the protein CASSLNRGAYNEQFF.

This rearrangement joins TRBV7-6 to TRBJ2-7; the match to TRBD1 covers 10 bases. The CDR3 totals 15 residues. CDR1 and CDR2 (germline): SGHVS, FNYEAQ. V dropped 6 bases and J dropped 4; count of bases not matched to a gene: 9. The CDR3 region has the DNA TGTGCCAGCAGTCATCCATGGGACAGGGGTTACGAGCAGTACTTC. Its translation: CASSHPWDRGYEQYF.

CDR3 nucleotides: TGTGCCAGCACCGGGACAGGGGAAGGCTACACCTTC. This encodes CASTGTGEGYTF. The chain recombines TRBV3-1 (or the pseudogene TRBV3-2) with TRBJ1-2; 10 positions match TRBD1. From germline, CDR1 is LGHDT and CDR2 YNNKEL (reference sequence). The V and J ends lost 7 bases and 8 bases, in that order; junction bases with no gene match: 4. The CDR3 is made up of 12 amino acids.

The chain joins TRBV30 to TRBJ2-7; D is tentatively TRBD1 or TRBD2 (6 bases each). The germline CDR1 and CDR2 sequences are GTSNPN and SVGIG (reference sequence). Trimming removed 4 bases from V and 3 bases from J, with 10 bases in between. CDR3 length equals 12 residues. This chain's CDR3 is CAWKGGNYEQYF. The CDR3 coding sequence is TGTGCCTGGAAGGGGGGAAACTACGAGCAGTACTTC.

The chain uses TRBV4-3 and TRBJ1-3; no clear D. The CDR3 sequence is 15 residues long. The V and J ends lost 0 bases and 0 bases respectively, with 6 bases between them. Germline CDR1 LGHNA, CDR2 YSLEER. Here the CDR3 reads CASSQDPGSGNTIYF. CDR3 DNA sequence: TGCGCCAGCAGCCAAGATCCCGGCTCTGGAAACACCATATATTTT.

This chain connects TRBV6-2 or TRBV6-3 to TRBJ1-6; D is unclear. The V and J ends lost 4 bases and 7 bases respectively, with 11 bases between them. Germline CDR1 is MNHEY and CDR2 is SVGEGT. This CDR3 is built from 14 residues. The CDR3 sequence: CASSWSPANSPLHF. The CDR3 DNA follows: TGTGCCAGCAGTTGGTCCCCCGCGAATTCACCCCTCCACTTT.

The rearrangement joins TRBV6-2 or TRBV6-3 to TRBJ1-2; D gene unclear. Trimming took off 0 bases at V and 4 bases at J, with 9 bases between the two ends. From germline, CDR1 is MNHEY and CDR2 SVGEGT. The CDR3 covers 14 residues. The CDR3 region has the DNA TGTGCCAGCAGTTACTCGGGAGAGGGCTATGGCTACACCTTC. Protein: CASSYSGEGYGYTF.

The rearrangement links TRBV6-5 to TRBJ1-1; weak D call: TRBD1 (6 bases). Germline assignment: CDR1 MNHEY and CDR2 SVGAGI. The CDR3 length is 14 residues. V dropped 6 bases and J dropped 0 bases, with 11 bases sitting between them. The CDR3 protein is CASRPGVMNTEAFF. For the CDR3, the DNA is TGTGCCAGCAGGCCAGGGGTAATGAACACTGAAGCTTTCTTT.

The V and J genes are TRBV6-4 and TRBJ1-5; 7 bases agree with TRBD1. Germline assignment: CDR1 MRHNA and CDR2 SNTAGT. The CDR3 totals 17 residues. Trimming removed 0 bases from V and 1 base from J; junction bases left unmatched: 6. As DNA, the CDR3 is TGTGCCAGCAGTGACTCGGGCAGGGGGTCGAGCAATCAGCCCCAGCATTTT. This encodes CASSDSGRGSSNQPQHF.

This clone has only one observation. The rearrangement joins TRBV7-6 to TRBJ2-7; D is possibly TRBD2 (5 bases). Trimming took off 7 bases at V and 6 bases at J, with 19 bases between the two ends. Germline V gene data show CDR1 as SGHVS and CDR2 as FNYEAQ. This CDR3 is built from 14 residues. CDR3 region: CASTPREGFSEQYF. The CDR3 nucleotides read TGTGCCAGCACCCCCCGAGAGGGTTTCTCCGAGCAGTACTTC.

The chain employs TRBV6-5 and TRBJ1-3; the D is unclear. Germline CDR1 MNHEY, CDR2 SVGAGI. Between the trimmed V and J ends, which lost 6 bases and 2 bases, there was a span of 14 bases. The CDR3 spans 15 residues. CDR3 residues: CASREGFLTGNTIYF. The CDR3, as DNA: TGTGCCAGCAGGGAGGGCTTCCTCACTGGAAACACCATATATTTT.

The chain joins TRBV27 to TRBJ2-1; no firm D call. Germline CDR1 is MNHEY and CDR2 is SMNVEV (reference sequence). Trimming cost V 4 bases and J 7 bases, with 14 bases left between them. The CDR3 contains 14 residues. CDR3 protein: CASSYDQIRNEQFF. The CDR3 DNA is TGTGCCAGCAGTTATGATCAGATTAGGAATGAGCAGTTCTTC.